A selection of T cell receptor beta chains follows, all from one sample in a study of T cell responses to AZD1222 COVID-19 vaccine. Produced via immunoSEQ multiplex PCR; TCRdb's table is partial and in-frame only. In the table there are about 180,000 clones, just over 90% of which are singletons. The input for sequencing was peripheral blood, taken on day 0 of AZD1222 vaccination. These receptors all come from an adult in good health. CDR3s include the opening cysteine and the closing phenylalanine or tryptophan. Each record gives: CDR3 length, clone size, J gene, V gene, D gene, CDR3 protein, CDR3 DNA. The D gene is left open where the match is weak. Clone size is given for some rows only: seen once, a few or many times, or a class if the clone is expanded.

length: 15; size: -; J: TRBJ2-1; V: TRBV7-2; D: TRBD2; CDR3: CASSYLAGTYNEQFF; DNA: TGTGCCAGCAGCTACCTAGCGGGGACTTACAATGAGCAGTTCTTC
length: 12; size: few; J: TRBJ1-3; V: TRBV28; D: -; CDR3: CASIDNGNTIYF; DNA: TGTGCCAGCATTGATAATGGAAACACCATATATTTT
length: 14; size: -; J: TRBJ1-5; V: TRBV2; D: -; CDR3: CASSETGNNQPQHF; DNA: TGTGCCAGCAGTGAAACAGGTAATAATCAGCCCCAGCATTTT
length: 14; size: -; J: TRBJ1-6; V: TRBV10-3; D: TRBD1; CDR3: CAINRQGLGSPLHF; DNA: TGTGCCATCAATAGACAGGGGTTAGGGTCACCCCTCCACTTT
length: 13; size: -; J: TRBJ1-1; V: TRBV19; D: -; CDR3: CASSIGRNTEAFF; DNA: TGTGCCAGTAGTATCGGCCGAAACACTGAAGCTTTCTTT
length: 14; size: -; J: TRBJ2-3; V: TRBV29-1; D: TRBD2; CDR3: CSVALAGLTDTQYF; DNA: TGCAGCGTCGCACTAGCGGGGTTAACAGATACGCAGTATTTT
length: 13; size: -; J: TRBJ1-4; V: TRBV28; D: -; CDR3: CATREGANEKLFF; DNA: TGTGCCACCCGAGAGGGCGCTAATGAAAAACTGTTTTTT
length: 13; size: few; J: TRBJ1-3; V: TRBV5-4; D: -; CDR3: CASTIHSGNTIYF; DNA: TGTGCCAGCACCATACACTCTGGAAACACCATATATTTT
length: 15; size: few; J: TRBJ1-1; V: TRBV6-6; D: TRBD1; CDR3: CASSYPGQGDTEAFF; DNA: TGTGCCAGCAGTTACCCTGGACAGGGGGACACTGAAGCTTTCTTT
length: 16; size: -; J: TRBJ2-1; V: TRBV6-5; D: TRBD2; CDR3: CASSYSRLAGINEQFF; DNA: TGTGCCAGCAGTTACTCGAGACTAGCGGGGATCAATGAGCAGTTCTTC
length: 16; size: once; J: TRBJ1-4; V: TRBV24-1; D: -; CDR3: CATSDGGGQNEGKLFF; DNA: TGTGCCACCAGTGACGGTGGTGGACAGAACGAAGGAAAACTGTTTTTT
length: 15; size: -; J: TRBJ1-1; V: TRBV4-3; D: -; CDR3: CASSQEVGAGTEAFF; DNA: TGCGCCAGCAGCCAAGAGGTTGGGGCGGGCACTGAAGCTTTCTTT
length: 13; size: few; J: TRBJ1-2; V: TRBV4-1; D: -; CDR3: CASSRGINYGYTF; DNA: TGCGCCAGCAGCAGGGGAATTAACTATGGCTACACCTTC
length: 13; size: once; J: TRBJ2-1; V: TRBV3-1/TRBV3-2; D: -; CDR3: CASSQGGINEQFF; DNA: TGTGCCAGCAGCCAAGGGGGTATCAATGAGCAGTTCTTC
length: 13; size: -; J: TRBJ1-1; V: TRBV30; D: -; CDR3: CAWTVQANVGAFF; DNA: TGTGCCTGGACCGTGCAAGCTAACGTAGGAGCTTTCTTT
length: 16; size: once; J: TRBJ1-4; V: TRBV13; D: TRBD1; CDR3: CASSCERTGRDEKLFF; DNA: TGTGCCAGCAGCTGCGAGAGGACAGGGAGGGACGAAAAACTGTTTTTT
length: 14; size: -; J: TRBJ1-6; V: TRBV28; D: TRBD1; CDR3: CASTPDRADSPLHF; DNA: TGTGCCAGCACTCCGGACAGGGCAGATTCACCCCTCCACTTT
length: 19; size: -; J: TRBJ1-5; V: TRBV28; D: -; CDR3: CASSLFVRGVGVLYQPQHF; DNA: TGTGCCAGCAGTTTATTCGTTCGAGGGGTGGGTGTTCTTTATCAGCCCCAGCATTTT
length: 13; size: -; J: TRBJ1-2; V: TRBV7-2; D: -; CDR3: CASSPASTGGYTF; DNA: TGTGCCAGCAGCCCGGCGTCCACCGGGGGCTACACCTTC
length: 13; size: -; J: TRBJ1-1; V: TRBV4-1; D: -; CDR3: CASSPAEGTEAFF; DNA: TGCGCCAGCAGCCCGGCGGAGGGAACTGAAGCTTTCTTT
length: 15; size: -; J: TRBJ1-6; V: TRBV28; D: -; CDR3: CASTTATAYNSPLHF; DNA: TGTGCCAGCACAACCGCGACGGCCTATAATTCACCCCTCCACTTT
length: 13; size: -; J: TRBJ1-2; V: TRBV29-1; D: -; CDR3: CSVERYSSYGYTF; DNA: TGCAGCGTTGAACGGTATTCCTCCTATGGCTACACCTTC
length: 14; size: once; J: TRBJ1-2; V: TRBV6-5; D: TRBD1; CDR3: CASSWDRLYYGYTF; DNA: TGTGCCAGCAGCTGGGACAGGCTCTACTATGGCTACACCTTC
length: 15; size: -; J: TRBJ1-1; V: TRBV6-4; D: -; CDR3: CASREGGASGTEAFF; DNA: TGTGCCAGCAGGGAAGGGGGGGCTAGTGGCACTGAAGCTTTCTTT
length: 16; size: -; J: TRBJ2-3; V: TRBV5-1; D: -; CDR3: CASSLGTTIITDTQYF; DNA: TGCGCCAGCAGCTTGGGGACTACTATCATCACAGATACGCAGTATTTT
length: 16; size: -; J: TRBJ1-1; V: TRBV19; D: -; CDR3: CASSPTVTWVNTEAFF; DNA: TGTGCCAGTAGTCCCACAGTAACTTGGGTGAACACTGAAGCTTTCTTT
length: 15; size: -; J: TRBJ2-7; V: TRBV3-1/TRBV3-2; D: TRBD1; CDR3: CASSQGDSLPKEQYF; DNA: TGTGCCAGCAGCCAAGGGGACAGTCTTCCTAAAGAGCAGTACTTC
length: 15; size: -; J: TRBJ2-2; V: TRBV11-3; D: -; CDR3: CASSPEGVGTGELFF; DNA: TGTGCCAGCAGCCCTGAAGGGGTAGGCACCGGGGAGCTGTTTTTT
length: 14; size: -; J: TRBJ1-1; V: TRBV6-5; D: TRBD1; CDR3: CASSQYTGGTEAFF; DNA: TGTGCCAGCAGTCAGTATACAGGGGGGACTGAAGCTTTCTTT
length: 14; size: -; J: TRBJ1-4; V: TRBV7-9; D: -; CDR3: CASSPRVNDEKLFF; DNA: TGTGCCAGCAGCCCACGGGTTAACGATGAAAAACTGTTTTTT
length: 14; size: -; J: TRBJ2-6; V: TRBV7-6; D: -; CDR3: CASSLGSGANVLTF; DNA: TGTGCCAGCAGCTTAGGATCTGGGGCCAACGTCCTGACTTTC
length: 17; size: -; J: TRBJ2-1; V: TRBV4-1; D: -; CDR3: CASSQDAGRGLLDEQFF; DNA: TGCGCCAGCAGCCAAGATGCGGGGCGGGGGCTACTCGATGAGCAGTTCTTC
length: 15; size: -; J: TRBJ1-2; V: TRBV11-2; D: -; CDR3: CASSLGSETNYGYTF; DNA: TGTGCCAGCAGCTTAGGAAGTGAGACTAACTATGGCTACACCTTC
length: 14; size: -; J: TRBJ1-2; V: TRBV6-5; D: -; CDR3: CASSYSPRSYGYTF; DNA: TGTGCCAGCAGTTACAGCCCTCGGAGCTATGGCTACACCTTC
length: 15; size: -; J: TRBJ1-1; V: TRBV7-3; D: -; CDR3: CASSAYGGMNTEAFF; DNA: TGTGCCAGCAGCGCATACGGAGGGATGAACACTGAAGCTTTCTTT
length: 15; size: -; J: TRBJ1-1; V: TRBV29-1; D: TRBD1; CDR3: CSVVDRGRVNTEAFF; DNA: TGCAGCGTCGTCGACAGGGGGCGAGTGAACACTGAAGCTTTCTTT
length: 14; size: -; J: TRBJ1-5; V: TRBV9; D: -; CDR3: CASSAHSSNQPQHF; DNA: TGTGCCAGCAGCGCCCACAGTAGCAATCAGCCCCAGCATTTT
length: 15; size: -; J: TRBJ1-2; V: TRBV28; D: -; CDR3: CASTSGTQDNYGYTF; DNA: TGTGCCAGCACCTCCGGGACACAAGATAACTATGGCTACACCTTC
length: 17; size: -; J: TRBJ1-3; V: TRBV28; D: TRBD1; CDR3: CASSFSPDRAYGNTIYF; DNA: TGTGCCAGCAGTTTTTCCCCGGACAGGGCCTACGGAAACACCATATATTTT
length: 21; size: -; J: TRBJ1-1; V: TRBV7-3; D: -; CDR3: CASSLTDESQGRYSMNTEAFF; DNA: TGTGCCAGCAGCTTAACCGATGAAAGCCAGGGGAGGTATAGCATGAACACTGAAGCTTTCTTT
length: 16; size: -; J: TRBJ2-1; V: TRBV28; D: -; CDR3: CASSSLTRFPYNEQFF; DNA: TGTGCCAGCAGTTCTCTAACCAGGTTCCCCTACAATGAGCAGTTCTTC
length: 16; size: -; J: TRBJ1-5; V: TRBV2; D: TRBD1; CDR3: CASNPGQGGNNQPQHF; DNA: TGTGCCAGCAATCCAGGACAGGGGGGTAACAATCAGCCCCAGCATTTT
length: 14; size: -; J: TRBJ1-2; V: TRBV5-1; D: -; CDR3: CASSLGTANYGYTF; DNA: TGCGCCAGCAGCTTAGGGACGGCCAACTATGGCTACACCTTC
length: 15; size: -; J: TRBJ1-4; V: TRBV5-1; D: -; CDR3: CASSRQPGTNEKLFF; DNA: TGCGCCAGCAGCCGACAGCCGGGAACTAATGAAAAACTGTTTTTT